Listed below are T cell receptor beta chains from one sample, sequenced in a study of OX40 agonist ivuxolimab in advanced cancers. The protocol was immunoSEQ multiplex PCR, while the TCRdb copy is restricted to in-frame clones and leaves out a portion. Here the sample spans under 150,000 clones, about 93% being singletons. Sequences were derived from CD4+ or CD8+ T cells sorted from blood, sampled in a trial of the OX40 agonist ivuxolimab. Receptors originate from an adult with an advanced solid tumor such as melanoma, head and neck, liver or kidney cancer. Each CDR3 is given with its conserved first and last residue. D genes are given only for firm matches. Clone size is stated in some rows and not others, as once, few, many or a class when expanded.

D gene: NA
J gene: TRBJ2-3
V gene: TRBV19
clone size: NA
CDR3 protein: CASRGPETDTQYF
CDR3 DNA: TGTGCCAGTAGGGGGCCTGAAACAGATACGCAGTATTTT

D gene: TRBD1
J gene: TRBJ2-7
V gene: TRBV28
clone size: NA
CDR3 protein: CASSFSGQGTYEQYF
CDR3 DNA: TGTGCCAGCAGTTTCTCGGGACAGGGAACCTACGAGCAGTACTTC

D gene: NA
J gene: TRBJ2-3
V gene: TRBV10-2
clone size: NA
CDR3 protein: CAGSTSTDTQYF
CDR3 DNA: TGCGCCGGTTCTACTAGCACAGATACGCAGTATTTT

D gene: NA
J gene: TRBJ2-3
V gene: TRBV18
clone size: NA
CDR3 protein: CASSPRDDRAAQYF
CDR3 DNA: TGTGCCAGCTCACCACGGGACGACCGAGCCGCGCAGTATTTT

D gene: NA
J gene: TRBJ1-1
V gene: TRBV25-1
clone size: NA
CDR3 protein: CASTERGPGGLNTEAFF
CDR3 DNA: TGTGCCAGCACCGAACGGGGCCCCGGGGGCCTGAACACTGAAGCTTTCTTT

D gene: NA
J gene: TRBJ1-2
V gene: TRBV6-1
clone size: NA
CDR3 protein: CASSDGVLYGYTF
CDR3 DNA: TGTGCCAGCAGTGATGGGGTCCTCTATGGCTACACCTTC

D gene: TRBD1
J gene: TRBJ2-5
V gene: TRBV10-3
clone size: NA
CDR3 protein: CAISESRGQGGLETQYF
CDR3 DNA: TGTGCCATCAGTGAGTCCCGGGGACAGGGAGGTTTGGAGACCCAGTACTTC

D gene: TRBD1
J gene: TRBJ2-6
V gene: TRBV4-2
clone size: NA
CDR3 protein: CASSLGAGQGTGANVLTF
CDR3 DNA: TGTGCCAGCAGCTTGGGGGCGGGACAGGGCACTGGGGCCAACGTCCTGACTTTC

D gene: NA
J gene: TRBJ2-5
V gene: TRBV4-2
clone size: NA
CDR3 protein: CASSQGLMATQYF
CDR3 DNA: TGTGCCAGCAGCCAAGGGTTAATGGCGACCCAGTACTTC

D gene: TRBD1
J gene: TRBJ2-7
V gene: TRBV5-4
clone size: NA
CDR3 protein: CASSLETRGMHEQYF
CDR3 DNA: TGTGCCAGCAGCCTGGAAACCAGGGGGATGCACGAGCAGTACTTC

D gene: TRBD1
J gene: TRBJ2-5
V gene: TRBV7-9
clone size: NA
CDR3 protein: CASSVRDRGAEAQYF
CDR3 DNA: TGTGCCAGCAGCGTACGGGACAGGGGGGCCGAGGCCCAGTACTTC

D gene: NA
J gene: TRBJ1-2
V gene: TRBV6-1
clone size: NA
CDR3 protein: CASRPPSIHGYTF
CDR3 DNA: TGTGCCAGCAGACCGCCATCCATCCATGGCTACACCTTC

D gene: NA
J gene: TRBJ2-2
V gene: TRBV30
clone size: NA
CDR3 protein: CAWSGRVTTGELFF
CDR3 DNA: TGTGCCTGGTCTGGCAGGGTCACCACCGGGGAGCTGTTTTTT

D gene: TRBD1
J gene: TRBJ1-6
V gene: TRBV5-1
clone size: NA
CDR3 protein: CASSLGTGGSPLHF
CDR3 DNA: TGCGCCAGCAGCTTGGGGACAGGGGGTTCACCCCTCCACTTT

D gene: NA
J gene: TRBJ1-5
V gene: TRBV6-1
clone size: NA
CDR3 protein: CASSRGTVGQPQHF
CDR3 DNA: TGTGCCAGCAGCCGAGGGACTGTGGGGCAGCCCCAGCATTTT

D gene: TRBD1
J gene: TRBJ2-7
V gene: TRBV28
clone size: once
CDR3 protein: CASTLGQGSYEQYF
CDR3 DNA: TGTGCCAGCACCCTAGGACAGGGATCCTACGAGCAGTACTTC

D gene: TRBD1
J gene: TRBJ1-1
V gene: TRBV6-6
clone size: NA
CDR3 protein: CASSQSRGKLGQAFF
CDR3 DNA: TGTGCCAGCAGCCAAAGCAGGGGGAAATTGGGGCAAGCTTTCTTT

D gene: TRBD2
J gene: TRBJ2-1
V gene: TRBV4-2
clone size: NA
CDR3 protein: CASSSYSGATYNEQFF
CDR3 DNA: TGTGCCAGCAGCTCGTATAGCGGGGCCACCTACAATGAGCAGTTCTTC

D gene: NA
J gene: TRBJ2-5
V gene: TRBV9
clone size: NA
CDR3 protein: CASSRWGTGRETQYF
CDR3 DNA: TGTGCCAGCAGCCGGTGGGGAACGGGGCGAGAGACCCAGTACTTC

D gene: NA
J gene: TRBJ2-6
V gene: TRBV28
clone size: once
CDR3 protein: CASRAGGGANVLTF
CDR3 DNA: TGTGCCAGCAGAGCTGGAGGGGGGGCCAACGTCCTGACTTTC

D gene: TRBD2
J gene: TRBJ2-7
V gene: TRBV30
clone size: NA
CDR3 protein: CAWSVGRSGSPDEQYF
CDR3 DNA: TGTGCCTGGAGCGTCGGGCGAAGCGGGAGTCCAGACGAGCAGTACTTC

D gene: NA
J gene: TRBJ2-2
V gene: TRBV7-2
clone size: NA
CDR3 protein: CASSLVPGVNGELFF
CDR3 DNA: TGTGCCAGCAGCTTAGTACCAGGGGTCAACGGGGAGCTGTTTTTT

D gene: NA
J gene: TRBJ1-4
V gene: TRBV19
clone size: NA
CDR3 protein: CASGNRIPYEKLFF
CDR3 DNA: TGTGCCAGTGGGAACAGGATCCCTTATGAAAAACTGTTTTTT

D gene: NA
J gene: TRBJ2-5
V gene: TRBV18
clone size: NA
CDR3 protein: CASSPGQETQYF
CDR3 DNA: TGTGCCAGCTCACCGGGTCAGGAGACCCAGTACTTC

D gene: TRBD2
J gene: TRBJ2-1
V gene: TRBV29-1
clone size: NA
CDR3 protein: CSVVGLAGEGGQFF
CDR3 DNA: TGCAGCGTTGTCGGGCTAGCGGGAGAGGGCGGACAGTTCTTC

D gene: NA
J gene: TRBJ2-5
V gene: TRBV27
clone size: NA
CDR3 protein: CASSFPGGTQYF
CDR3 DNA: TGTGCCAGCAGTTTCCCCGGAGGGACCCAGTACTTC

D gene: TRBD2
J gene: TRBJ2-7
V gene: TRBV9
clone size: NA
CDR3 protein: CASSPRTSAPSEQYF
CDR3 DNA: TGTGCCAGCAGCCCCCGGACTAGCGCGCCGAGTGAGCAGTACTTC

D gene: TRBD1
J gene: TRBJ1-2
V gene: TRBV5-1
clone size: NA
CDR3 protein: CASSQDPRQGDGYTF
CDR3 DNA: TGCGCCAGCAGCCAAGACCCCCGACAGGGAGATGGCTACACCTTC

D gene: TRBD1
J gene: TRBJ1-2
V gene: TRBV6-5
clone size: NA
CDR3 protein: CATQSGQSGSYGYTF
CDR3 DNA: TGTGCCACACAGTCGGGACAGTCCGGTAGCTATGGCTACACCTTC

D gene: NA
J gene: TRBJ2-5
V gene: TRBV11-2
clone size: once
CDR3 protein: CASSRQRQETQYF
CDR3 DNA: TGTGCCAGCAGCCGACAGAGGCAAGAGACCCAGTACTTC

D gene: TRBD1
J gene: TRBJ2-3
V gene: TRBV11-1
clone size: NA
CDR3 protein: CASSLARDRATDTQYF
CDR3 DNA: TGTGCCAGCAGCTTAGCCCGGGACAGGGCTACAGATACGCAGTATTTT

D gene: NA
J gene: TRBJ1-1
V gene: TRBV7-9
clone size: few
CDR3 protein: CASSIRIFEAFF
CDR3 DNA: TGTGCCAGCAGCATTCGGATCTTCGAAGCTTTCTTT

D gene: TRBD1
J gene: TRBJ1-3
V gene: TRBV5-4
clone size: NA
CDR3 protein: CASSSSLTGAGNTIYF
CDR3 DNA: TGTGCCAGCAGCTCAAGCCTGACAGGGGCTGGAAACACCATATATTTT

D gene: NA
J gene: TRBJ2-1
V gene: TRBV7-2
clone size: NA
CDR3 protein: CASRLELAGYNEQFF
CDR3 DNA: TGTGCCAGCAGGCTAGAATTGGCGGGTTACAATGAGCAGTTCTTC

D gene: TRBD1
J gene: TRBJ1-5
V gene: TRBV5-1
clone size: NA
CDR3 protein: CASSEGQGTNQPQHF
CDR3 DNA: TGCGCCAGCAGCGAAGGACAGGGTACCAATCAGCCCCAGCATTTT

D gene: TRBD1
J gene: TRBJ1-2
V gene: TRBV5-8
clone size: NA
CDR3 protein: CASSSRQGGYGYTF
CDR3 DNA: TGTGCCAGCAGCTCCAGACAGGGCGGATATGGCTACACCTTC

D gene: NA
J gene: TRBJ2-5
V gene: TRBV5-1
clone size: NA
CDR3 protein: CASSLNPGEETQYF
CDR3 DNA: TGCGCCAGCAGCTTAAACCCAGGGGAAGAGACCCAGTACTTC

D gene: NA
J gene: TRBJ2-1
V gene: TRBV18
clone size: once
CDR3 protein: CASSPLSEQFF
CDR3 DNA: TGTGCCAGCTCTCCTCTGAGTGAGCAGTTCTTC

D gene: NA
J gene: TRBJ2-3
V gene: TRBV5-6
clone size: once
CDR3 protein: CASSLRTVGADTQYF
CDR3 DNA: TGTGCCAGCAGCTTGAGAACGGTAGGGGCAGATACGCAGTATTTT

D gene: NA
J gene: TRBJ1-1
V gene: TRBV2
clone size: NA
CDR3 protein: CASNRDSANTEAFF
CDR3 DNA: TGTGCCAGCAATAGGGATTCGGCCAACACTGAAGCTTTCTTT

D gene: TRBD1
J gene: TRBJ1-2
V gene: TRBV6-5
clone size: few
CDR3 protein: CASSYDRVPGYGYTF
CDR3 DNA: TGTGCCAGCAGTTACGACAGGGTTCCCGGCTATGGCTACACCTTC